Below are 21 T cell receptor beta chains sequenced from a single sample in a study of T cell repertoires in cytomegalovirus infection. TCRdb re-called the reads with MiXCR, one entry per CDR3 protein. The repertoire consists of some 800,000 distinct CDR3 sequences, with 32% occurring once and the leading ten covering 9.5% to 15%. No cognate antigen is known for these TCRs. The sample in question was cultured CD8+ T cells from PBMCs, obtained from culture after CMV antigen stimulation. Receptors were obtained from a human donor in good health (CMV status not recorded). Some clones in this sample may be carry-over from other donors' samples.

This clonotype turned up a few times. The gene calls are TRBV6-5 and TRBJ2-2; 7 bases are a match to TRBD1. Trimming cost V 4 bases and J 0 bases; bases outside gene matches: 5. The CDR3 consists of 16 residues. The germline V gene encodes CDR1 MNHEY and CDR2 SVGAGI. CDR3 bases: TGTGCCAGCAGTTTCACAGGGGTAGCGAACACCGGGGAGCTGTTTTTT. Protein sequence: CASSFTGVANTGELFF.

The chain has TRBV20-1 and TRBJ2-7; D remains unclear. CDR3 length: 13 residues. With 0 bases removed from V and 0 bases from J, the gap between germline ends came to 6 bases. Germline V CDR1 and CDR2: DFQATT, SNEGSKA (reference sequence). Here the CDR3 reads CSARDPSSYEQYF. For the CDR3, the DNA is TGCAGTGCTAGAGATCCAAGCTCCTACGAGCAGTACTTC.

V gene TRBV6-5 combines with J gene TRBJ2-1, with D possibly called TRBD1 or TRBD2 (5 bases each). Germline V gene lookup returns CDR1 MNHEY and CDR2 SVGAGI. The CDR3 is 13 amino acids. V dropped 5 bases and J dropped 9 bases, with 14 bases sitting between them. The CDR3 protein is CASSPFGGGEQFF. In nucleotides, the CDR3 is TGTGCCAGCAGTCCATTTGGGGGTGGTGAGCAGTTCTTC.

This clonotype showed up just a few times. This chain links TRBV11-1 with TRBJ1-1; D is uncertain. Germline values: CDR1 SGHAT, CDR2 FQDESV (reference sequence). CDR3 length: 14 residues. Trimming stripped 2 bases from V and 5 bases from J, with 12 bases between. In DNA form, the CDR3 reads TGTGCCAGCAGCTTACACCGTCGGGATACTGAAGCTTTCTTT. It codes for CASSLHRRDTEAFF.

J is TRBJ2-2 and V is TRBV6-5; TRBD1 matches at 9 bases. The CDR3 sequence is 17 residues long. The V gene's germline CDR1 is MNHEY and CDR2 SVGAGI. With V trimmed by 2 bases and J by 2 bases, 6 bases remained unmatched. The chain's CDR3 is CASSYRGQGSNTGELFF. In nucleotides, the CDR3 is TGTGCCAGCAGTTACCGCGGACAGGGGAGTAACACCGGGGAGCTGTTTTTT.

The chain is built from TRBV12-3 or TRBV12-4 and TRBJ2-1; 12 nucleotides line up with TRBD2. J lost 2 bases, V lost 8 bases, and 10 bases had no gene match. This CDR3 comprises 17 residues. The CDR3 region is CASPPRLAGETYNEQFF. DNA of the CDR3: TGTGCCAGCCCCCCTCGACTAGCGGGGGAAACCTACAATGAGCAGTTCTTC.

This clonotype showed up just a few times. The chain recombines TRBV6-2 or TRBV6-3 with TRBJ2-7, with D possibly being TRBD1 or TRBD2 (6 bases each). V lost 8 bases, J lost 4 bases, and 18 bases lay in between. The CDR3 loop spans 14 amino acids. CDR1 is MNHEY and CDR2 is SVGEGT in the germline V gene. The CDR3 nucleotides are TGTGCCAGCGCGGGATCGGGACAACCTTACGAGCAGTACGTC. This gives the protein CASAGSGQPYEQYV.

V and J are TRBV7-6 and TRBJ1-1; D gene ambiguous. Trimming pared 5 bases from V and 3 bases from J, leaving 13 bases between. From germline, CDR1 is SGHVS and CDR2 FNYEAQ. The length of the CDR3 is 14 residues. As DNA, the CDR3 is TGTGCCAGCAGCCCCTCCGACGCATACACTGAAGCTTTCTTT. Translating gives CASSPSDAYTEAFF. Drawing the rest from reference TRBV7-6 and TRBJ1-1, the complete variable domain is GAGVSQSPRYKVTKRGQDVALRCDPISGHVSLYWYRQALGQGPEFLTYFNYEAQQDKSGLPNDRFSAERPEGSISTLTIQRTEQRDSAMYRCASSPSDAYTEAFFGQGTRLTVV.

The chain joins TRBV19 to TRBJ1-1; the D gene is possibly TRBD1 (5 bases). V gave up 5 bases and J gave up 0 bases, with 28 bases separating them. The CDR3 covers 20 residues. The V gene's germline CDR1 is LNHDA and CDR2 SQIVND (reference sequence). CDR3 region: CASSAQKRTGGRLMNTEAFF. CDR3 sequence (DNA): TGTGCCAGTAGTGCCCAAAAACGGACGGGGGGAAGACTCATGAACACTGAAGCTTTCTTT.

This clonotype has a handful of counts. V usage is TRBV5-4 and J usage is TRBJ2-7, with D unclear. The V and J ends lost 9 bases and 0 bases respectively, with 10 bases between them. Germline values: CDR1 SGHNT, CDR2 YYREEE (reference sequence). The CDR3 runs 12 residues. In nucleotides, the CDR3 is TGTGCCACCACGTCAAGCTCCTACGAGCAGTACTTC. Amino acid sequence: CATTSSSYEQYF.

In DNA, the CDR3 is TGTGCCACTGGGAACACTGAAGCTTTCTTT. Amino acid sequence: CATGNTEAFF. V is TRBV19 and J is TRBJ1-1; D is undetermined. The V gene lost 10 bases and the J gene lost 1 base, with 4 bases spanning the gap. This CDR3 region has 10 residues. The germline CDR1 and CDR2 sequences are LNHDA and SQIVND (reference sequence).

The chain links TRBV5-5 to TRBJ1-2; no clear D gene. The CDR3 contains 15 residues. In germline, CDR1 is SGHKS, CDR2 YYEKEE (reference sequence). V lost 1 base and J lost 6, with 16 bases in between. CDR3 in DNA: TGTGCCAGCAGCTTGAAGGCAGGTCGTACAGATGGCTACACCTTC. Encoded protein: CASSLKAGRTDGYTF. The full variable domain, completed using reference TRBV5-5 and TRBJ1-2, is DAGVTQSPTHLIKTRGQQVTLRCSPISGHKSVSWYQQVLGQGPQFIFQYYEKEERGRGNFPDRFSARQFPNYSSELNVNALLLGDSALYLCASSLKAGRTDGYTFGSGTRLTVV.

The gene calls are TRBV27 and TRBJ1-6; D is ambiguous. The CDR3 is 15 amino acids. The V gene's germline CDR1 is MNHEY and CDR2 SMNVEV (reference sequence). The V gene lost 5 bases and the J gene lost 0 bases, with 8 bases spanning the gap. CDR3 nucleotides: TGTGCCAGCAGTGGCTACAGCTCCTATAATTCACCCCTCCACTTT. Its protein is CASSGYSSYNSPLHF.

This clonotype appeared a few times. J is TRBJ2-3 and V is TRBV7-6; 7 bases are shared with TRBD2. Trimming cost V 7 bases and J 1 base; bases outside gene matches: 5. The CDR3 is 14 amino acids. Germline V CDR1 and CDR2: SGHVS, FNYEAQ. The CDR3 here is CASTRAGGTDTQYF. CDR3 nucleotides: TGTGCCAGCACCCGCGCGGGGGGCACAGATACGCAGTATTTT. The whole variable domain, filled in from reference TRBV7-6 and TRBJ2-3, reads GAGVSQSPRYKVTKRGQDVALRCDPISGHVSLYWYRQALGQGPEFLTYFNYEAQQDKSGLPNDRFSAERPEGSISTLTIQRTEQRDSAMYRCASTRAGGTDTQYFGPGTRLTVL.

The chain carries TRBV7-8 and TRBJ1-1; D possibly corresponds to TRBD1 (6 bases). Germline V gene sequence: CDR1 SGHVS, CDR2 FQNEAQ. The CDR3 covers 12 residues. Trimming removed 8 bases from V and 1 base from J, with 8 bases in between. CDR3 loop: CASVGANTEAFF. The CDR3 coding sequence is TGTGCCAGCGTGGGGGCGAACACTGAAGCTTTCTTT.

J is TRBJ1-1 and V is TRBV6-2 or TRBV6-3; 7 bases map to TRBD1. The CDR3 has 16 residues. Unmatched junction bases numbered 10, after V lost 6 bases and J lost 0 bases. Germline values: CDR1 MNHEY, CDR2 SVGEGT. The CDR3 is CASSIQGISLNTEAFF. CDR3 bases: TGTGCCAGCAGCATACAGGGGATCTCCTTGAACACTGAAGCTTTCTTT.

This clonotype was detected a few times. The genes are TRBV6-1 and TRBJ2-1; 10 bases align to TRBD2. Germline V gene data show CDR1 as MNHNS and CDR2 as SASEGT. V lost 8 bases and J lost 5; bases outside the gene matches: 9. The CDR3 extends over 15 amino acids. In DNA, the CDR3 is TGTGCCAGCGAGGGGAGCGGGGGGGCCAACAATGAGCAGTTCTTC. Its translation is CASEGSGGANNEQFF.

The chain recombines TRBV15 with TRBJ1-5, with D perhaps matching TRBD1 (6 bases). V was pared by 3 bases and J by 4 bases, with 13 bases between. The germline V gene has CDR1 LNHNV and CDR2 YYDKDF (reference sequence). The CDR3 totals 15 residues. The CDR3 DNA reads as TGTGCCACCAGCAGTCTCGGGACACCGAATCAGCCCCAGCATTTT. Translating gives CATSSLGTPNQPQHF.

The V and J genes are TRBV7-8 and TRBJ1-5, with unresolved D. The CDR3 is made up of 15 amino acids. Germline CDR1 is SGHVS and CDR2 is FQNEAQ. The V end was cut by 4 bases, the J end by 0 bases, with 10 bases between. The CDR3 sequence is CASSSGSSSNQPQHF. The CDR3 nucleotides read TGTGCCAGCAGCTCGGGATCCTCTAGCAATCAGCCCCAGCATTTT.

The chain has TRBV28 and TRBJ2-1; 9 positions match TRBD1. V lost 4 bases to trimming and J lost 2 bases; unmatched junction nucleotides: 6. The CDR3 totals 16 residues. The germline V gene has CDR1 MDHEN and CDR2 SYDVKM. The DNA of the CDR3 is TGTGCCAGCAGTTCCTCCCGGGACAGGGCCTACAATGAGCAGTTCTTC. This gives the protein CASSSSRDRAYNEQFF.

The chain is built from TRBV6-5 and TRBJ2-1, with unresolved D. CDR3 length: 14 residues. V lost 1 base and J 2 bases, leaving 6 bases between the germline ends. Germline V gives CDR1 MNHEY, CDR2 SVGAGI. The CDR3 DNA is TGTGCCAGCAGTTACTTAAACACCTACAATGAGCAGTTCTTC. Encoded protein: CASSYLNTYNEQFF.